The 20 T cell receptor beta chains listed next were all sequenced from one sample in a study of T-cell reconstitution after alpha-beta-depleted transplantation in children. Preparation of the TCRbeta library involved a method that used unique molecular identifiers. TCRdb itself ran the PCR reads through MiXCR, one entry per CDR3 protein. The table has around 130,000 distinct CDR3 sequences, roughly 9.7% seen once. The specimen comprised PBMCs, mostly from graft donor cells, sampled 180 days after TCRalphabeta/CD19-depleted stem cell transplant. These receptor sequences come from a girl less than two years old who had a stem cell transplant for combined immunodeficiency, so the T cells may come from the graft donor.

This chain uses TRBV4-2 with TRBJ1-5; maybe TRBD1 (5 bases). Trimming pared 1 base from V and 2 bases from J, leaving 12 bases between. The V gene's germline CDR1 is LGHNA and CDR2 YNFKEQ. The CDR3 has 16 amino acids. The CDR3 DNA reads TGTGCCAGCAGCCAAGTTATGGGACGGCGCAATCAGCCCCAGCATTTT. Translation gives CASSQVMGRRNQPQHF.

The sample holds a few counts of this clonotype. This chain joins TRBV12-3 or TRBV12-4 and TRBJ2-5, with D possibly TRBD1 on 5 matching bases. Trimming removed 5 bases at V and 7 bases at J, with 14 bases between. CDR3 size: 13 residues. The CDR3 bases are TGTGCCAGCAGTAAACAGGTCCTGGGGACCCAGTACTTC. Translating gives CASSKQVLGTQYF.

This chain links TRBV13 with TRBJ2-7; D perhaps matches TRBD1 (6 bases). V dropped 2 bases and J dropped 2 bases, with 13 bases sitting between them. The length of the CDR3 is 15 residues. The V gene's germline CDR1 is PRHDT and CDR2 FYEKMQ (reference sequence). The CDR3 DNA follows: TGTGCCAGCAGCTTAAGGGGGTCTGAAACCTACGAGCAGTACTTC. Protein: CASSLRGSETYEQYF.

The sample holds many counts of this clonotype. The gene calls are TRBV29-1 and TRBJ2-5; 7 bases fit TRBD1. From germline, CDR1 is SQVTM and CDR2 ANQGSEA. The J segment lost 5 bases and the V segment lost 7 bases, leaving 10 bases of the junction unmatched. The CDR3 consists of 13 residues. The CDR3 region is CSAQQGPVETQYF. In nucleotides, the CDR3 is TGCAGCGCCCAACAGGGGCCAGTCGAGACCCAGTACTTC.

The chain joins TRBV29-1 to TRBJ1-1; D gene uncertain. The CDR3 extends over 12 amino acids. The germline V gene encodes CDR1 SQVTM and CDR2 ANQGSEA. V lost 7 bases to trimming and J lost 4 bases, with 13 bases between them. DNA for the CDR3: TGCAGCGGCCGACATGGCTTCACTGAAGCTTTCTTT. It is translated as CSGRHGFTEAFF.

There are many counts of this clonotype. The chain carries TRBV12-3 or TRBV12-4 and TRBJ2-5; 7 bases line up with TRBD2. CDR3 length: 15 amino acids. The junction had 9 bases not matched to a gene; V was cut back by 3 bases and J by 5 bases. DNA of the CDR3: TGTGCCAGCAGTTTTGGGGGGGGGATCCAGGAGACCCAGTACTTC. This encodes CASSFGGGIQETQYF.

This chain uses TRBV20-1 with TRBJ1-1; no firm D call. Trimming took 6 bases from V and 4 from J, leaving 9 bases between them. The CDR3 contains 11 residues. Germline V gene sequence: CDR1 DFQATT, CDR2 SNEGSKA (reference sequence). In nucleotides, the CDR3 is TGCAGTGCATCGCGTCGCACTGAAGCTTTCTTT. Translated, it gives CSASRRTEAFF.

The V call is TRBV5-1, the J call TRBJ1-2; D not resolved. V shed 5 bases and J shed 4 bases, with 15 bases lying between them. The CDR3 is made up of 14 amino acids. The germline V gene encodes CDR1 SGHRS and CDR2 YFSETQ. CDR3 in amino acids: CASRVSREFYGYTF. The CDR3 nucleotides are TGCGCCAGCAGGGTTTCGAGGGAATTCTATGGCTACACCTTC.

V and J are TRBV5-5 and TRBJ2-2; weak D call: TRBD1 (5 bases). CDR3 size: 15 residues. Trimming left V 9 bases short and J 1 base short, with 16 bases between. In germline, CDR1 is SGHKS, CDR2 YYEKEE (reference sequence). CDR3 in amino acids: CATDSMGGNTGELFF. The DNA for the CDR3 is TGTGCCACCGACAGTATGGGCGGGAACACCGGGGAGCTGTTTTTT.

The chain recombines TRBV6-2 or TRBV6-3 with TRBJ2-3, with TRBD2 matching 8 bases. Germline V CDR1 and CDR2: MNHEY, SVGEGT. The CDR3 contains 18 residues. J was trimmed by 0 bases and V by 2 bases; bases with no gene match: 10. In DNA form, the CDR3 reads TGTGCCAGCAGTTACGCGCGGGAGGCCTCTCATAGCACAGATACGCAGTATTTT. It translates to CASSYAREASHSTDTQYF.

The chain uses TRBV6-1 and TRBJ1-3; 7 bases fit TRBD1. The CDR3 totals 15 residues. The V gene's germline CDR1 is MNHNS and CDR2 SASEGT. With V trimmed by 6 bases and J by 2 bases, 7 bases remained unmatched. CDR3 bases: TGTGCCAGCAGAGGGACAGACGCGCCTGGAAACACCATATATTTT. This gives the protein CASRGTDAPGNTIYF.

The chain links TRBV7-6 to TRBJ2-3; 7 bases are shared with TRBD1. CDR1 and CDR2 from the germline V gene are SGHVS and FNYEAQ. Unmatched junction bases numbered 2, after V lost 1 base and J lost 1 base. CDR3 size: 15 residues. The CDR3 bases are TGTGCCAGCAGCTTAGGCGGACAGGGCACAGATACGCAGTATTTT. Amino acid sequence: CASSLGGQGTDTQYF.

This clonotype was observed at least ten times. This rearrangement joins TRBV5-1 to TRBJ2-3; 13 positions agree with TRBD2. V lost 5 bases, J lost 6 bases, and 3 bases stayed unmatched. CDR3 length: 14 amino acids. Germline assignment: CDR1 SGHRS and CDR2 YFSETQ. The CDR3 nucleotides are TGCGCCAGCAGTGTGACTAGCGGGGGGGATACGCAGTATTTT. Amino acid sequence: CASSVTSGGDTQYF.

The chain recombines TRBV27 with TRBJ1-6; 11 nucleotides match TRBD1. The V segment lost 7 bases and the J segment 10 bases; nucleotides outside the gene matches: 6. CDR1 and CDR2 (germline): MNHEY, SMNVEV (reference sequence). The CDR3 totals 14 residues. The CDR3 sequence is CASTHGTGGSPLHF. DNA of the CDR3: TGTGCCAGCACCCACGGGACAGGGGGATCACCCCTCCACTTT.

This clonotype was detected only a few times. This sequence joins TRBV6-2 or TRBV6-3 and TRBJ2-7, with unresolved D. With 4 bases removed from V and 2 bases from J, the gap between germline ends came to 6 bases. This CDR3 has 12 amino acids. Germline loops: CDR1 MNHEY, CDR2 SVGEGT. DNA for the CDR3: TGTGCCAGCAGTTTAAGAACCTACGAGCAGTACTTC. This encodes CASSLRTYEQYF.

This clonotype was detected a few times. The chain has TRBV6-1 and TRBJ2-4; TRBD1 matches 9 bases. The V segment lost 6 bases and the J segment 7 bases; nucleotides outside the gene matches: 7. Germline V gene data show CDR1 as MNHNS and CDR2 as SASEGT. The CDR3 is made up of 14 amino acids. The CDR3 loop reads CASRLRTGVNIQYF. The CDR3 DNA reads as TGTGCCAGCAGGCTCCGGACAGGGGTGAACATTCAGTACTTC.

This clonotype has a handful of counts. The genes are TRBV3-1 and TRBJ2-7; TRBD2 aligns across 7 bases. V was pared by 2 bases and J by 2 bases, with 3 bases of the junction left unmatched. The CDR3 has 14 residues. Germline V lookup: CDR1 LGHDT, CDR2 YNNKEL (reference sequence). DNA for the CDR3: TGTGCCAGCAGCCAACGACTAGCTGCCTACGAGCAGTACTTC. Encoded protein: CASSQRLAAYEQYF.

This chain joins TRBV20-1 and TRBJ2-5; D gene uncertain. Germline V gene lookup returns CDR1 DFQATT and CDR2 SNEGSKA (reference sequence). The CDR3 runs 11 residues. Trimming cost V 3 bases and J 4 bases, with 6 bases left between them. CDR3 loop: CSASPIETQYF. As DNA, the CDR3 is TGCAGTGCTAGTCCCATAGAGACCCAGTACTTC.

This clonotype appeared a few times. The CDR3 nucleotides read TGCGCCAGCAGCCAAGAACGGGACAGGCGCACCGGGGAGCTGTTTTTT. It codes for CASSQERDRRTGELFF. The genes are TRBV4-3 and TRBJ2-2; the match to TRBD1 covers 8 bases. The CDR3 extends over 16 amino acids. With 0 bases clipped from V and 4 bases from J, the junction kept 4 bases outside the gene matches. Germline assignment: CDR1 LGHNA and CDR2 YSLEER.

V usage is TRBV7-2 and J usage is TRBJ2-5; TRBD2 agrees at 13 bases. Per germline, CDR1 SGHTA and CDR2 FQGNSA. CDR3 size: 16 residues. The J segment lost 4 bases and the V segment lost 5 bases, leaving 7 bases of the junction unmatched. The CDR3 DNA sequence: TGTGCCAGCAGCGCTCTACTAGCGGGGGGGCCAGAGACCCAGTACTTC. Translation: CASSALLAGGPETQYF.